This is a list of T cell receptor beta chains from one sample in a study of control samples from healthy donors and cancer patients. TCRdb keeps only in-frame clones here, not all; method: immunoSEQ multiplex PCR. The sample includes 100,000 to 150,000 clones, nearly 90% of them seen just once. The sample taken for sequencing was PBMCs. These receptors were obtained from a man aged 50 or older with head and neck cancer. Each CDR3 is given with its conserved first and last residue. The order of the fields is J gene, V gene, clone size, D gene, CDR3 DNA, CDR3 protein. The D gene is left open where the match is weak. Expanded clones are given a class, and other clones once, few, many or no size at all.

TRBJ1-1,TRBV5-4,-,-,TGTGCCAGCAGCTTCAGGGATCACACTGAAGCTTTCTTT,CASSFRDHTEAFF
TRBJ2-7,TRBV12-3/TRBV12-4,-,-,TGTGCCAGCAGTTCAGGGACCGTATGGCAGTACTTC,CASSSGTVWQYF
TRBJ2-3,TRBV6-6,once,-,TGTGCCAGCAGTTACGGGGTTGGAGATACGCAGTATTTT,CASSYGVGDTQYF
TRBJ2-5,TRBV11-2,-,-,TGTGCCAGCAGCTTCCCGGGGGAGACCCAGTACTTC,CASSFPGETQYF
TRBJ1-3,TRBV4-1,-,-,TGCGCCAGCAGCCAAGCTTCGGGAGGAAACACCATATATTTT,CASSQASGGNTIYF
TRBJ1-1,TRBV19,once,-,TGTGCCAGTAGTAATATGGACCAACCGAACACTGAAGCTTTCTTT,CASSNMDQPNTEAFF
TRBJ2-3,TRBV6-2/TRBV6-3,-,TRBD2,TGTGCCAGCAGTTACTCTTCTAGCGGGGGATCCGCTAGCACAGATACGCAGTATTTT,CASSYSSSGGSASTDTQYF
TRBJ2-3,TRBV7-9,-,-,TGTGCCAGCAGCTTAGCGACAATAAGCACAGATACGCAGTATTTT,CASSLATISTDTQYF
TRBJ1-2,TRBV5-8,few,-,TGTGCCAGCAGCTTCGTCAAGAGGGACGTCAACTATGGCTACACCTTC,CASSFVKRDVNYGYTF
TRBJ2-7,TRBV5-8,-,-,TGTGCCAGCAGCTCGGGCGATTACGAGCAGTACTTC,CASSSGDYEQYF
TRBJ2-2,TRBV11-3,-,-,TGTGCCAGCAGCTTCGTTCGGGGCGGGGAGCTGTTTTTT,CASSFVRGGELFF
TRBJ1-2,TRBV2,few,TRBD1,TGTGCCAGCAAAAAAAGAAGCGACTATGGACAGGCAAACTATGGCTACACCTTC,CASKKRSDYGQANYGYTF
TRBJ2-7,TRBV5-1,-,-,TGCGCCAGCAGCCCCGGGACAAAGGACGAGCAGTACTTC,CASSPGTKDEQYF
TRBJ1-2,TRBV12-3/TRBV12-4,few,-,TGTGCCAGCAGGGAGGGACAAAACTATGGCTACACCTTC,CASREGQNYGYTF
TRBJ2-3,TRBV27,-,TRBD1,TGTGCCAGCAGTCCAAGGGGGCGGGCAGATACGCAGTATTTT,CASSPRGRADTQYF
TRBJ2-2,TRBV20-1,once,-,TGCAGTGCTAGTCGGGAAGACACCGGGGAGCTGTTTTTT,CSASREDTGELFF
TRBJ2-1,TRBV10-2,-,-,TGCGCCAGCAGAGTTGGGGGGAATGAGCAGTTCTTC,CASRVGGNEQFF
TRBJ1-4,TRBV4-2,-,-,TGTGCCAGCAGCCAAGACGGGAGGAAAGTCACAACTAATGAAAAACTGTTTTTT,CASSQDGRKVTTNEKLFF
TRBJ2-7,TRBV6-2/TRBV6-3,-,-,TGTGCCAGCAGTTACTCGTCGGCGGAGCAGTACTTC,CASSYSSAEQYF
TRBJ1-2,TRBV5-1,-,TRBD1,TGCGCCAGCAGCTCCGGGACAGGAGACTATGGCTACACCTTC,CASSSGTGDYGYTF
TRBJ1-2,TRBV30,-,-,TGTGCCTGGAGTACAGGGATACCTAACTATGGCTACACCTTC,CAWSTGIPNYGYTF
TRBJ2-5,TRBV6-5,-,TRBD2,TGTGCCAGCAGTTACTCGCTAGCGGGGGGAGAGACCCAGTACTTC,CASSYSLAGGETQYF
TRBJ1-2,TRBV25-1,-,-,TGTGCCAGCAGTCGGGGGCTCTATGGCTACACCTTC,CASSRGLYGYTF
TRBJ2-1,TRBV28,-,TRBD1,TGTGCCAGCAGTCCGGGACAGGTGAACAATGAGCAGTTCTTC,CASSPGQVNNEQFF
TRBJ1-2,TRBV19,-,-,TGTGCCAGTCGGTGGAGGGATATAACTAGGGATTCTGGCTACACCTTC,CASRWRDITRDSGYTF
TRBJ2-1,TRBV20-1,once,-,TGCAGTGCGCCCCGGAACAATGAGCAGTTCTTC,CSAPRNNEQFF
TRBJ2-1,TRBV7-6,-,-,TGTGCCAGCAGCTTAATGAACCCGGAGGAGCAGTTCTTC,CASSLMNPEEQFF
TRBJ2-7,TRBV12-3/TRBV12-4,few,-,TGTGCCAGCAGTTTGAGCAACTCCTACGAGCAGTACTTC,CASSLSNSYEQYF
TRBJ2-7,TRBV9,few,-,TGTGCCAGCAGCGTAGCGGCCGTCTCCTACGAGCAGTACTTC,CASSVAAVSYEQYF